Listed below are T cell receptor beta chains from one sample, sequenced in a study of blood T cell repertoires in COVID-19. Here immunoSEQ multiplex PCR was the method, and the copy in TCRdb shows in-frame clones only, minus some. The table has hundreds of thousands of clones, around 90% seen once. Sequenced sample: PBMCs or T cells enriched from blood (not recorded which). These receptors originate from a woman aged 45 to 65 who had recovered from COVID-19. Each CDR3 is given with its conserved first and last residue. The D gene is left open where the match is weak. The size field is filled for only some rows; it gives once, few, many or a size class.

TRBD1	TRBJ2-7	-	TRBV19	TGTGCCAGTAGCCTCATCCTAGGACAGGCAAGCTCCTACGAGCAGTACTTC	CASSLILGQASSYEQYF
-	TRBJ2-1	-	TRBV7-2	TGTGCCAGCAGCTTATTGCGGTTATCCTACAATGAGCAGTTCTTC	CASSLLRLSYNEQFF
TRBD1	TRBJ1-2	-	TRBV4-3	TGCGCCAGCAGCCAAGATAACAGGGGTAACTATGGCTACACCTTC	CASSQDNRGNYGYTF
TRBD2	TRBJ2-1	-	TRBV27	TGTGCCAGCAGCCAGCTAGCGGGAGAGTCCTACAATGAGCAGTTCTTC	CASSQLAGESYNEQFF
TRBD1	TRBJ1-2	-	TRBV11-2	TGTGCCAGCAGCTTAACGGGGACAGGCGTCTATGGCTACACCTTC	CASSLTGTGVYGYTF
-	TRBJ2-7	-	TRBV20-1	TGCAGTGCTAGTATCGGGATCGAGCAGTACTTC	CSASIGIEQYF
-	TRBJ1-5	few	TRBV11-1	TGTGCCAGCAGCTTGCAGGGCAATCAGCCCCAGCATTTT	CASSLQGNQPQHF
TRBD1	TRBJ1-2	-	TRBV5-1	TGCGCCAGCAGCATAGGACAGGCGACTAACTATGGCTACACCTTC	CASSIGQATNYGYTF
TRBD2	TRBJ2-7	-	TRBV27	TGTGCCAGCAGTCGCGCGGGAGAACTCTACGAGCAGTACTTC	CASSRAGELYEQYF
-	TRBJ1-1	-	TRBV27	TGTGCCAGCAGTACCTCCTGGAGAGTCGCTGAAGCTTTCTTT	CASSTSWRVAEAFF
-	TRBJ1-3	few	TRBV4-2	TGTGCCAGCAGCCAAGATCGAGGAGGTCGAAACACCATATATTTT	CASSQDRGGRNTIYF
-	TRBJ2-7	-	TRBV4-3	TGCGCCAGCAGCCCGGAATTCACAGGGTCTTACGAGCAGTACTTC	CASSPEFTGSYEQYF
TRBD1	TRBJ1-3	-	TRBV19	TGTGCCAGTAGTATCTACAGGGGGCCAAGCTCTGGAAACACCATATATTTT	CASSIYRGPSSGNTIYF
-	TRBJ1-1	-	TRBV11-2	TGTGCCAGCAGCTTCCAGGCAGGTACTGAAGCTTTCTTT	CASSFQAGTEAFF
TRBD2	TRBJ2-7	few	TRBV11-2	TGTGCCAGCAGCACCCTCCGGGGCGGGAGGAACTACGAGCAGTACTTC	CASSTLRGGRNYEQYF
-	TRBJ2-7	-	TRBV7-3	TGTGCCAGCAGCTTGGACAGTGTTAACTACGAGCAGTACTTC	CASSLDSVNYEQYF
TRBD1	TRBJ1-1	-	TRBV6-2/TRBV6-3	TGTGTCAGCAGTTACTCCATAATCGGACAGGGGACTTTCTCGAACACTGAAGCTTTCTTT	CVSSYSIIGQGTFSNTEAFF
TRBD1	TRBJ1-5	-	TRBV2	TGTGCCAGCAGCGCGGACAGGGGAATCGTCAGCAATCAGCCCCAGCATTTT	CASSADRGIVSNQPQHF
-	TRBJ1-2	-	TRBV24-1	TGTGCCACCAGTGATTTGAGCGGCTACACCTTC	CATSDLSGYTF
-	TRBJ2-2	-	TRBV5-1	TGCGCCAGCAGCTTGCTTAATCAGGGTGCCGGGGAGCTGTTTTTT	CASSLLNQGAGELFF
-	TRBJ2-3	-	TRBV4-1	TGCGCCAGCAGCCCACAGGGTCGCAGCGGGGTAGATACGCAGTATTTT	CASSPQGRSGVDTQYF
-	TRBJ2-4	-	TRBV28	TGTGCCAGCAGCCAACGGAGCAGGGAAATTCAGTACTTC	CASSQRSREIQYF
-	TRBJ1-1	few	TRBV28	TGTGCCAGCAGTTTATCGCCCCCGACAGGTTCTGAAGCTTTCTTT	CASSLSPPTGSEAFF
-	TRBJ1-6	-	TRBV3-1/TRBV3-2	TGTGCCAGCAGCCAAAGGACAGTAAATAATTCACCCCTCCACTTT	CASSQRTVNNSPLHF
-	TRBJ1-1	-	TRBV7-8	TGTGCCAGCAGCTTAGTTACGGGGATGAACACTGAAGCTTTCTTT	CASSLVTGMNTEAFF
TRBD1	TRBJ1-1	-	TRBV15	TGTGCCACCAGCACCCGGACAGGGAGGGGCACTGAAGCTTTCTTT	CATSTRTGRGTEAFF
-	TRBJ1-4	-	TRBV28	TGTGCCAACCTCAGAGGAACTAATGAAAAACTGTTTTTT	CANLRGTNEKLFF
-	TRBJ1-1	-	TRBV12-3/TRBV12-4	TGTGCCAGCAGTACAGGGAGGGACACTGAAGCTTTCTTT	CASSTGRDTEAFF
-	TRBJ1-5	-	TRBV2	TGTGCCAGTAACGAACGAACCGGCCAGGGCAGCAATCAGCCCCAGCATTTT	CASNERTGQGSNQPQHF
TRBD1	TRBJ1-4	-	TRBV28	TGTGCCAGCAGGACGCAGCCCGGGACAGGAGGCGAAAAACTGTTTTTT	CASRTQPGTGGEKLFF
-	TRBJ1-4	-	TRBV30	TGTGCCTGGAAATACCCGGGTGAAAAACTGTTTTTT	CAWKYPGEKLFF
-	TRBJ2-2	few	TRBV7-2	TGTGCCAGCAGCTTAAATGGGGCGACCTCGGGGGAGCTGTTTTTT	CASSLNGATSGELFF
-	TRBJ2-7	-	TRBV7-2	TGTGCCAGCAGCTTAGAAGCCGGGAATTACGAGCAGTACTTC	CASSLEAGNYEQYF
TRBD1	TRBJ1-2	-	TRBV19	TGTGCCAGTAGTATAGGGGGGACAGGTGGCTACACCTTC	CASSIGGTGGYTF
-	TRBJ2-1	-	TRBV28	TGTGCCAGCAGTTCACCCGCTAAGGGAGTGAACAATGAGCAGTTCTTC	CASSSPAKGVNNEQFF
-	TRBJ1-4	once	TRBV7-2	TGTGCCAGCAGCTTGTCGGGGGGAGATAATGAAAAACTGTTTTTT	CASSLSGGDNEKLFF
-	TRBJ1-5	-	TRBV19	TGTGCCAGTAGTGCCCGGGCCGGGGGGAATAGCAATCAGCCCCAGCATTTT	CASSARAGGNSNQPQHF
-	TRBJ2-7	few	TRBV7-2	TGTGCCAGCAGGCTCCGGGACTCGAGCTCCTACGAGCAGTACTTC	CASRLRDSSSYEQYF
-	TRBJ2-2	-	TRBV30	TGTGCCTGGAGTGAGCGAAACACCGGGGAGCTGTTTTTT	CAWSERNTGELFF